This record covers a single T cell receptor beta chain. Antigen: not known. This sample stems from a study of OX40 agonist ivuxolimab in advanced cancers. As for the study in general: Those treated in dose escalation had hepatocellular carcinoma, melanoma, renal cell cancer or head and neck cancer. Anti-PD-1, anti-PD-L1 or anti-CTLA-4 therapy given earlier was allowed, and 35% to 50% had some.

The germline V gene has CDR1 SGHNT and CDR2 YYREEE (reference sequence). CDR3 length: 15 amino acids. V shed 2 bases and J shed 2 bases, with 13 bases lying between them. Clones were sequenced by immunoSEQ multiplex PCR, and TCRdb holds only the in-frame ones, with some missing. Of around 62,000 clones in the sample, about 80% are singletons; the top ten hold around 4.5%. Regarding the study as a whole: Nonresponders, in some cases, also had low normalized T-cell clonal expansion.

The source material was CD4+ or CD8+ T cells sorted from blood, sampled in a trial of the OX40 agonist ivuxolimab. V usage is TRBV5-4 and J usage is TRBJ2-5; tentative D call: TRBD2 (6 bases). This clonotype originated in an adult with an advanced solid tumor such as melanoma, head and neck, liver or kidney cancer. The CDR3 is CASSFGRGIQETQYF. As DNA, the CDR3 is TGTGCCAGCAGCTTCGGGCGGGGAATACAAGAGACCCAGTACTTC. Looking up the rest from reference TRBV5-4 and TRBJ2-5 gives the full variable domain: ETGVTQSPTHLIKTRGQQVTLRCSSQSGHNTVSWYQQALGQGPQFIFQYYREEENGRGNFPPRFSGLQFPNYSSELNVNALELDDSALYLCASSFGRGIQETQYFGPGTRLLVL.